This T cell receptor (beta chain) is drawn from a study of shared clonotypes between healthy human individuals. A word on this clone: Its antigen is undetermined.

Broader study findings: Generation probabilities of non-shared clonotypes were lower (relative to those shared by all four donors). The rarefaction results pointed to incomplete sorted-subset sequencing despite large depth.

V was shortened by 0 bases and J by 4 bases, with 10 bases between the two germline ends. Looked up from germline, CDR1 is SGHAT and CDR2 is FQNNGV. The CDR3 extends over 14 amino acids. The assay was immunoSEQ multiplex PCR, and TCRdb's table has in-frame clones only and misses some. The sample holds fewer than 850,000 clones, around 72% seen once. The clonotype comes from a woman between 25 and 40 years old in good health. Material for sequencing was memory CD4+ T cells sorted from blood. Subset specified: CD45RA-negative fraction. J is TRBJ2-7 and V is TRBV11-2; perhaps TRBD1 as D (5 bases). The CDR3 sequence: CASSLDPRGYEQYF. Written as DNA, the CDR3 is TGTGCCAGCAGCTTAGACCCTAGGGGTTACGAGCAGTACTTC. Full variable domain (remainder filled in from reference TRBV11-2 and TRBJ2-7): EAGVAQSPRYKIIEKRQSVAFWCNPISGHATLYWYQQILGQGPKLLIQFQNNGVVDDSQLPKDRFSAERLKGVDSTLKIQPAKLEDSAVYLCASSLDPRGYEQYFGPGTRLTVT.